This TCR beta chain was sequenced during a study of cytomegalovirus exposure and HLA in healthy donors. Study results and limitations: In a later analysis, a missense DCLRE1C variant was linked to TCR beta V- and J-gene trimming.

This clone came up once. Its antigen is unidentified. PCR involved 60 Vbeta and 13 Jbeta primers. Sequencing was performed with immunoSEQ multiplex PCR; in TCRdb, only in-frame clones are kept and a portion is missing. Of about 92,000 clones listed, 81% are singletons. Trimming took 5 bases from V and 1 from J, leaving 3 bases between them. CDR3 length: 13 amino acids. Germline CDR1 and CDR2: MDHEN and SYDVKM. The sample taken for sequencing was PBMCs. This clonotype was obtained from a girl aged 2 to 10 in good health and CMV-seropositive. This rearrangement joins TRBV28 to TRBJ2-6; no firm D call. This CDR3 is CASSTSGANVLTF. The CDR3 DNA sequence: TGTGCCAGCAGTACTTCTGGGGCCAACGTCCTGACTTTC. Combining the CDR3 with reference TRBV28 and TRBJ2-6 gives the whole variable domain DVKVTQSSRYLVKRTGEKVFLECVQDMDHENMFWYRQDPGLGLRLIYFSYDVKMKEKGDIPEGYSVSREKKERFSLILESASTNQTSMYLCASSTSGANVLTFGAGSRLTVL.